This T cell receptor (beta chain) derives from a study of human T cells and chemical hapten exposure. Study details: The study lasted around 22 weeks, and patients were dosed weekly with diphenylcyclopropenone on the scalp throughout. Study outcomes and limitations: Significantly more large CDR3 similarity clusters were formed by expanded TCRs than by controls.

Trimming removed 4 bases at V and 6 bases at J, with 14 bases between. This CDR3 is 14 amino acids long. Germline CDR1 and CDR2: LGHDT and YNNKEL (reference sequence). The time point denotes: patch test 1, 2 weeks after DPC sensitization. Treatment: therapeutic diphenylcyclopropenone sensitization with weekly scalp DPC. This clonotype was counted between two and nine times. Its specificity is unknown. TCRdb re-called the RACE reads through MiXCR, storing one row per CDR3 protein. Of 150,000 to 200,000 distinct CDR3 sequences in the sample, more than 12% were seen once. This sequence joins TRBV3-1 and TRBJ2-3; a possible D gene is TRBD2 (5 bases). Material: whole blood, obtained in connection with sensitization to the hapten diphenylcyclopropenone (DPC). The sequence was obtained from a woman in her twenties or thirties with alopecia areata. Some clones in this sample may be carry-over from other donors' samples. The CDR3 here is CASSRRTWEDTQYF. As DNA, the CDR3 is TGTGCCAGCAGCCGGCGGACCTGGGAGGATACGCAGTATTTT.